A selection of T cell receptor beta chains follows, all from one sample in a study of cytomegalovirus exposure and HLA in healthy donors. Profiled with immunoSEQ multiplex PCR; TCRdb holds only in-frame clones, not every one. The data hold 150,000 to 200,000 clones, with around 80% observed a single time. Sequencing input: PBMCs. Receptors originate from a male donor in good health and CMV-seropositive. Each CDR3 is given with its conserved first and last residue. D genes are given only for firm matches. Expanded clones get a size class; other rows say once, few or many, or leave the size out.

d_call,j_call,clone_size,v_call,cdr3_aa,cdr3_nt
NA,TRBJ2-7,NA,TRBV5-4,CASSAPGIEAYEQYF,TGTGCCAGCAGCGCCCCCGGGATAGAGGCCTACGAGCAGTACTTC
TRBD2,TRBJ2-5,NA,TRBV5-8,CASSHGYGGETQYF,TGTGCCAGCAGTCATGGATACGGGGGGGAGACCCAGTACTTC
NA,TRBJ1-1,NA,TRBV2,CASSARTGNTEAFF,TGTGCCAGCAGTGCACGGACTGGGAACACTGAAGCTTTCTTT
NA,TRBJ1-1,NA,TRBV19,CASDDSGGTEAFF,TGTGCCAGCGACGATAGCGGGGGGACTGAAGCTTTCTTT
TRBD1,TRBJ2-5,NA,TRBV18,CASSPRTGGDETQYF,TGTGCCAGCTCACCGCGGACAGGGGGCGATGAGACCCAGTACTTC
NA,TRBJ1-1,NA,TRBV28,CASSVGGAPLRNTEAFF,TGTGCCAGCAGTGTAGGCGGGGCTCCCCTTAGAAACACTGAAGCTTTCTTT
TRBD1,TRBJ1-5,NA,TRBV10-3,CAISDLRDSPYQPQHF,TGTGCCATCAGTGACCTACGGGACAGTCCCTATCAGCCCCAGCATTTT
NA,TRBJ2-1,few,TRBV21-1,CASSKGSGSPYNEQFF,TGTGCCAGCAGCAAAGGTAGCGGGAGTCCCTACAATGAGCAGTTCTTC
NA,TRBJ1-1,NA,TRBV27,CASGGTRTEAFF,TGTGCCAGCGGTGGGACTAGAACTGAAGCTTTCTTT
NA,TRBJ1-2,NA,TRBV30,CAWSATRGYGYTF,TGTGCCTGGAGTGCCACCCGCGGGTATGGCTACACCTTC
NA,TRBJ1-2,few,TRBV11-3,CASSQTMDYGYTF,TGTGCCAGCAGCCAAACAATGGACTATGGCTACACCTTC
TRBD2,TRBJ2-1,once,TRBV7-6,CASSSRTSGIGNEQFF,TGTGCCAGCAGCTCCCGGACTAGCGGGATAGGTAATGAGCAGTTCTTC
TRBD1,TRBJ2-7,NA,TRBV28,CASSPILPTGVGEQYF,TGTGCCAGCAGCCCCATATTACCGACAGGGGTGGGGGAGCAGTACTTC
TRBD1,TRBJ2-6,once,TRBV5-1,CASSGYRGLSGANVLTF,TGCGCCAGCAGCGGGTACAGGGGGCTCTCTGGGGCCAACGTCCTGACTTTC
TRBD1,TRBJ2-3,NA,TRBV5-1,CASSLQQGTDTQYF,TGCGCCAGCAGCTTGCAACAGGGGACAGATACGCAGTATTTT
TRBD1,TRBJ1-6,NA,TRBV10-3,CAIRADRGNSPLHF,TGTGCCATCAGGGCCGACAGGGGAAATTCACCCCTCCACTTT
NA,TRBJ2-2,NA,TRBV5-4,CASSPAGRDDTGEPFF,TGTGCCAGCAGCCCCGCGGGGCGGGATGACACCGGGGAGCCGTTTTTT
NA,TRBJ1-5,NA,TRBV7-6,CASSPYSNQPQHF,TGTGCCAGCAGCCCTTATAGCAATCAGCCCCAGCATTTT
NA,TRBJ2-1,once,TRBV4-1,CASSQVAGEDNEQFF,TGCGCCAGCAGCCAAGTCGCAGGGGAAGACAATGAGCAGTTCTTC
NA,TRBJ1-2,NA,TRBV2,CATRAGSNYGYTF,TGTGCCACCAGGGCGGGCTCTAACTATGGCTACACCTTC
NA,TRBJ2-5,NA,TRBV6-1,CASPADRAGETQYF,TGTGCCAGCCCCGCCGACAGGGCGGGGGAGACCCAGTACTTC
TRBD2,TRBJ2-4,NA,TRBV10-3,CAISELAANIQYF,TGTGCCATCAGTGAGCTAGCGGCAAACATTCAGTACTTC
NA,TRBJ2-2,NA,TRBV19,CASRPQGGTGELFF,TGTGCCAGTAGGCCACAGGGTGGCACCGGGGAGCTGTTTTTT
TRBD2,TRBJ2-1,NA,TRBV7-9,CAIIPGSGRANEQFF,TGTGCCATCATCCCTGGGAGCGGGAGGGCCAATGAGCAGTTCTTC
NA,TRBJ1-1,NA,TRBV7-2,CASSLASLNTEAFF,TGTGCCAGCAGCTTAGCCAGTCTCAACACTGAAGCTTTCTTT
NA,TRBJ2-3,NA,TRBV5-1,CASSLVAGTDTQYF,TGCGCCAGCAGCTTGGTGGCAGGCACAGATACGCAGTATTTT
NA,TRBJ1-2,NA,TRBV5-5,CASSPGTGTFGYTF,TGTGCCAGCAGCCCAGGTACAGGGACCTTCGGCTACACCTTC
NA,TRBJ2-6,NA,TRBV9,CATTTRISGANVLTF,TGTGCCACCACCACACGAATCTCTGGGGCCAACGTCCTGACTTTC
TRBD2,TRBJ2-7,NA,TRBV6-5,CASSPGTSALYEQYF,TGTGCCAGCAGCCCCGGGACTAGCGCCCTGTACGAGCAGTACTTC
TRBD1,TRBJ1-3,NA,TRBV11-3,CASSLDLLTGAGNTIYF,TGTGCCAGCAGCTTAGATCTTCTAACAGGGGCTGGAAACACCATATATTTT
NA,TRBJ2-3,NA,TRBV6-5,CASSGLGTQYF,TGTGCCAGCAGTGGGCTGGGTACGCAGTATTTT
NA,TRBJ2-3,NA,TRBV11-2,CASSLRDFYGTDTQYF,TGTGCCAGCAGCCTACGGGACTTCTATGGCACAGATACGCAGTATTTT
TRBD1,TRBJ1-4,NA,TRBV9,CASSVASGQGAREKLFF,TGTGCCAGCAGCGTAGCTTCCGGACAGGGGGCAAGGGAAAAACTGTTTTTT
NA,TRBJ2-1,NA,TRBV7-3,CASSLIARNEQFF,TGTGCCAGCAGCTTAATAGCGCGCAATGAGCAGTTCTTC
NA,TRBJ1-1,NA,TRBV7-6,CASSFTSGDEAFF,TGTGCCAGCAGCTTCACCTCCGGGGATGAAGCTTTCTTT
NA,TRBJ2-5,NA,TRBV6-1,CASSGYRNQETQYF,TGTGCCAGCAGTGGTTACAGGAACCAAGAGACCCAGTACTTC
NA,TRBJ2-3,once,TRBV6-1,CATAPGRSTDTQYF,TGTGCCACGGCTCCTGGGAGGAGCACAGATACGCAGTATTTT
NA,TRBJ2-7,few,TRBV6-5,CASSYEPGTYEQYF,TGTGCCAGCAGCTATGAACCGGGAACCTACGAGCAGTACTTC
NA,TRBJ1-3,NA,TRBV9,CASSVDAGTTKGTGNTIYF,TGTGCCAGCAGCGTAGATGCAGGGACAACTAAGGGTACTGGAAACACCATATATTTT
TRBD2,TRBJ2-7,NA,TRBV6-5,CASRDIAGGFYEQYF,TGTGCCAGCAGAGACATAGCGGGAGGTTTCTACGAGCAGTACTTC
NA,TRBJ2-3,NA,TRBV28,CASSFSGQGTDTQYF,TGTGCCAGCAGTTTCTCGGGCCAGGGGACAGATACGCAGTATTTT
NA,TRBJ2-7,NA,TRBV27,CASSSTMGGNEQYF,TGTGCCAGCAGTTCTACGATGGGGGGAAACGAGCAGTACTTC
TRBD1,TRBJ1-2,NA,TRBV19,CASSMRAGGQGNYGYTF,TGTGCCAGTAGTATGAGGGCCGGGGGACAGGGAAACTATGGCTACACCTTC
TRBD1,TRBJ2-7,NA,TRBV30,CAWSRTGGNEQYF,TGTGCCTGGAGCCGGACAGGGGGCAACGAGCAGTACTTC
NA,TRBJ1-1,NA,TRBV19,CASSEQAQRAEAFF,TGTGCCAGTAGTGAACAGGCCCAGCGGGCTGAAGCTTTCTTT
TRBD2,TRBJ2-7,NA,TRBV10-3,CAISESLTSGGVYEQYF,TGTGCCATCAGTGAGTCCCTCACTAGCGGGGGTGTCTACGAGCAGTACTTC